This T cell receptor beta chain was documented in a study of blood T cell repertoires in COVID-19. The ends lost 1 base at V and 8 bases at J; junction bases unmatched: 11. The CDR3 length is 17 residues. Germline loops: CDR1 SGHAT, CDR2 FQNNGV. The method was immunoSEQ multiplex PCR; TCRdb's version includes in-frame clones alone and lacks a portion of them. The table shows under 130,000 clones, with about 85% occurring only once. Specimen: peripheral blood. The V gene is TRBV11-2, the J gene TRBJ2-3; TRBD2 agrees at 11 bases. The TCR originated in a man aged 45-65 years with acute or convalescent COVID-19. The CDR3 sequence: CASSLVVTSGSAVTQYF. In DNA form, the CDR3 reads TGTGCCAGCAGCTTAGTGGTCACTAGCGGGAGCGCGGTTACGCAGTATTTT.